This T cell receptor beta chain was sequenced during a study of CD8 T cells in Susac syndrome (dated by TCRdb to 2018 to 2020). About the study as a whole: Whether CD8+ T cell activation and differentiation in Susac syndrome was antigen driven was tested using repertoire sequencing. General conclusions and limits of the study: The number of individuals in the TCR sequencing and HLA analysis was acknowledged as relatively small.

Comments on this clonotype: This clone's antigen is unknown. Base-call qualities are not available, and no considerably larger clone is one nucleotide away.

From a lookup of the germline V gene, CDR1 and CDR2 are SGHRS and YFSETQ. Measured from the cysteine to the phenylalanine, the CDR3 is 15 residues long. The sequence is cut down to CDR3 DNA, 45 bases in frame from base 1. Relative to germline, V is 4 bases shorter and J is 4 bases shorter, with 15 bases between their ends. RNA was extracted with the RNeasy kit and roughly 0.45 to 1 ug was reverse transcribed using random hexamers. The immunoSEQ multiplex PCR assay, covering 54 Vbeta and 13 Jbeta segments, was used to amplify TCR beta CDR3 regions. To correct PCR amplification bias, a synthetic template baseline was used for both primer optimization and computational correction. In the original analysis: Reads were annotated to V, D and J genes per IMGT and analyzed with immunoSEQ Analyzer, keeping only productive sequences. Clonality was computed as one minus Shannon entropy normalized by log2 of the number of productive unique sequences. Public and private clones were assessed among the 100 most prevalent clones of each patient and control. Susac-specific clones were defined as absent from healthy and MS cohorts, 1052 published viral clones and other ImmuneACCESS disease sequences. TCRdb reworked the public reads: Q25 trimming with fastp, MiXCR clone assembly, productive beta chains retained. Each entry merges the rows of one CDR3 protein and shows their most common DNA and genes. TCRdb assigned the V and J calls; the authors' analysis was not used. The table for this sample lists under 250,000 distinct CDR3 sequences; 93% of them were counted only once. Of the sample, 0.055% to 0.075% is held by the ten largest clones.

Peripheral blood CD8+ and CD4+ T cells from healthy donors, Susac syndrome patients and multiple sclerosis patients were profiled using high-throughput TCR beta sequencing. Treatment-naive patients with stable or active relapsing-remitting disease fulfilling revised McDonald criteria were used as multiple sclerosis controls. Bulk CD8+ and CD4+ T cells were purified by magnetic negative isolation, while CD8+ TEMRA cells were enriched using FACS. Blood was drawn into EDTA tubes, processed within 24 hours, and PBMCs were isolated by density gradient centrifugation. PBMCs intended for TCR sequencing were frozen in liquid nitrogen and were later thawed in a 37 degrees C water bath. The sorted or isolated CD4+, CD8+ and CD8+ TEMRA cells had a purity of 90% or higher.

Sequencing was done on a sample of CD4+ T cells from PBMCs. The sequence joins TRBV5-1 to TRBJ1-5; the D gene is perhaps TRBD1, on 6 matching bases. The sequence was obtained from a human donor with multiple sclerosis. Read as DNA, the sequence is TGCGCCAGCAGCCCCTGGGCAGGGGAGAATCAGCCCCAGCATTTT. Its protein is CASSPWAGENQPQHF. The full variable domain, completed from the reference TRBV5-1 and TRBJ1-5 proteins outside the CDR3, reads KAGVTQTPRYLIKTRGQQVTLSCSPISGHRSVSWYQQTPGQGLQFLFEYFSETQRNKGNFPGRFSGRQFSNSRSEMNVSTLELGDSALYLCASSPWAGENQPQHFGDGTRLSIL.